This passage covers 13 T cell receptor beta chains from one sample sequenced in a study of T cells in localized non-small cell lung cancer. The protocol was immunoSEQ multiplex PCR, while the TCRdb copy is restricted to in-frame clones and leaves out a portion. The sample holds under 15,000 clones, about 85% seen once. The sequencing used peripheral blood, collected before any cancer treatment. The source of these receptors is a male donor at least 60 years old with stage I lung adenocarcinoma.

The rearrangement links TRBV7-2 to TRBJ1-2, with unresolved D. This CDR3 region has 14 residues. CDR1 and CDR2 (germline): SGHTA, FQGNSA. Between the trimmed V and J ends, which lost 4 bases and 6 bases, there was a span of 15 bases. The CDR3 DNA reads as TGTGCCAGCAGCTCTAGCGACGGGCTGGATGGCTACACCTTC. Its protein is CASSSSDGLDGYTF.

This chain uses TRBV28 with TRBJ2-7; D unresolved. From germline, CDR1 is MDHEN and CDR2 SYDVKM. V was cut by 4 bases and J by 0 bases, with 10 bases left in between. The CDR3 covers 14 residues. The CDR3 DNA reads as TGTGCCAGCAGTTACAGTCTCAGCTCCTACGAGCAGTACTTC. It specifies CASSYSLSSYEQYF.

DNA of the CDR3: TGTGCCATCACTCGGGACCGGAACACTGAAGCTTTCTTT. This encodes CAITRDRNTEAFF. This sequence joins TRBV10-3 and TRBJ1-1; D might be TRBD1 (5 bases). From germline, CDR1 is ENHRY and CDR2 SYGVKD. Trimming took 7 bases from V and 1 from J, leaving 10 bases between them. The CDR3 extends over 13 amino acids.

This chain joins TRBV7-2 and TRBJ2-1; TRBD2 matches at 12 bases. CDR3 size: 14 residues. V was clipped by 6 bases and J by 5 bases; unmatched bases: 2. From germline, CDR1 is SGHTA and CDR2 FQGNSA. The CDR3 DNA sequence: TGTGCCAGCAGTAGGACTAGCGGGGACAATGAGCAGTTCTTC. Amino acid sequence: CASSRTSGDNEQFF.

The V gene is TRBV5-6, the J gene TRBJ1-2; 8 positions agree with TRBD1. Germline V lookup: CDR1 SGHDT, CDR2 YYEEEE. The CDR3 runs 14 residues. The V segment lost 0 bases and the J segment 7 bases; nucleotides outside the gene matches: 5. The CDR3 DNA reads as TGTGCCAGCAGCTTGGACAGGGGGATACGTGGCTACACCTTC. Its translation: CASSLDRGIRGYTF.

The table lists this clone with a count of one. The V gene is TRBV7-9, the J gene TRBJ1-5; D is unclear. Germline lookup yields CDR1 SEHNR and CDR2 FQNEAQ (reference sequence). The V and J ends lost 4 bases and 6 bases respectively, with 19 bases between them. CDR3 length: 16 amino acids. CDR3 sequence: CASSSLGVGSFQPQHF. CDR3 DNA: TGTGCCAGCAGCTCCCTAGGCGTGGGATCGTTTCAGCCCCAGCATTTT.

The J gene is TRBJ2-7, the V gene TRBV5-6, with D unclear. This CDR3 has 14 residues. CDR1 and CDR2 from the germline V gene are SGHDT and YYEEEE. The V and J ends lost 2 bases and 4 bases respectively, with 13 bases between them. The CDR3 coding sequence is TGTGCCAGCAGCTTTGCGACCGAAACATACGAGCAGTACTTC. As protein: CASSFATETYEQYF.

V usage is TRBV5-8 and J usage is TRBJ1-5, with 10 nucleotides matching TRBD1. With V trimmed by 5 bases and J by 7 bases, 6 bases remained unmatched. The length of the CDR3 is 14 residues. CDR1 and CDR2 (germline): SGHTS, YDEGEE. The CDR3 DNA reads as TGTGCCAGCAGAGGGGACAGGGGAGACCAGCCCCAGCATTTT. Its protein product is CASRGDRGDQPQHF.

With regard to this clone: Germline and junction disagree at one end, which may indicate a read error. V is TRBV9 and J is TRBJ1-1; TRBD1 matches at 7 bases. The length of the CDR3 is 16 residues. Germline CDR1 reads SGDLS; CDR2 reads YYNGEE. The CDR3 nucleotides are TGTGCCAACAGCCCCGGGACAGCCAACATGAACACTGAAGCTTTCTTT. It yields the protein CANSPGTANMNTEAFF. The full variable domain, its missing parts supplied by reference TRBV9 and TRBJ1-1, is DSGVTQTPKHLITATGQRVTLRCSPRSGDLSVYWYQQSLDQGLQFLIQYYNGEERAKGNILERFSAQQFPDLHSELNLSSLELGDSALYFCANSPGTANMNTEAFFGQGTRLTVV.

V and J are TRBV5-1 and TRBJ2-5, with D possibly TRBD2 on 6 matching bases. The CDR3 has 16 amino acids. Trimming left V 0 bases short and J 7 bases short, with 19 bases between. Germline lookup yields CDR1 SGHRS and CDR2 YFSETQ. The CDR3 here is CASSLAVGLMEGTQYF. In nucleotides, the CDR3 is TGCGCCAGCAGCTTGGCAGTAGGGCTGATGGAGGGGACCCAGTACTTC. Full variable domain (outside the CDR3, taken from reference TRBV5-1 and TRBJ2-5): KAGVTQTPRYLIKTRGQQVTLSCSPISGHRSVSWYQQTPGQGLQFLFEYFSETQRNKGNFPGRFSGRQFSNSRSEMNVSTLELGDSALYLCASSLAVGLMEGTQYFGPGTRLLVL.

The chain couples TRBV6-5 to TRBJ2-4; the D gene is possibly TRBD2 (5 bases). The CDR3 has 15 residues. V lost 6 bases to trimming and J lost 1 base, with 13 bases between them. Germline CDR1 reads MNHEY; CDR2 reads SVGAGI. As DNA, the CDR3 is TGTGCCAGCAGGCGGGCATTGGAGGCCAAAAACATTCAGTACTTC. As protein: CASRRALEAKNIQYF.

V usage is TRBV18 and J usage is TRBJ1-2; tentatively, D is TRBD1 (6 bases). The CDR3 runs 13 residues. V was shortened by 3 bases and J by 8 bases, with 13 bases between the two germline ends. Germline assignment: CDR1 KGHSH and CDR2 LQKENI. Here the CDR3 reads CASSPLQGGGYTF. CDR3 coding DNA: TGTGCCAGCTCACCCCTACAGGGCGGGGGCTACACCTTC.

This chain joins TRBV11-3 and TRBJ2-3; D perhaps matches TRBD2 (6 bases). The germline V gene has CDR1 SGHNT and CDR2 YENEEA. V lost 5 bases and J 0 bases, leaving 12 bases between the germline ends. This CDR3 comprises 15 residues. The CDR3 DNA reads TGTGCCAGCAGCCCCTCCGGGGGTAGCACAGATACGCAGTATTTT. Translating gives CASSPSGGSTDTQYF.